This TCR beta chain was found in a study of kidney transplant recipient with SARS-CoV-2 infection. In this sample, this clonotype turned up many times. Trimming left V 0 bases short and J 3 bases short, with 10 bases between. The CDR3 extends over 15 amino acids. CDR1 and CDR2 from the germline V gene are SGDLS and YYNGEE. TCRdb re-called the reads through MiXCR, storing one row per CDR3 protein. The sample comprises fewer than 250,000 distinct CDR3 sequences, more than 25% of which are singletons, and around 6.8% rests with the top ten. This clonotype was sampled from a male patient in his thirties who had COVID-19 and was a kidney transplant recipient. Some T cells may be transferred from the graft donor. The sample consisted of a blood sample, taken at baseline and around day 120 from a kidney transplant recipient. This chain connects TRBV9 to TRBJ1-3, with D uncertain. CDR3 in amino acids: CASSVGLGNGNTIYF. Here the CDR3 DNA reads TGTGCCAGCAGCGTAGGTTTGGGTAATGGAAACACCATATATTTT.